These T cell receptor beta chains were read from a single sample in a study of OX40 agonist ivuxolimab in advanced cancers. Assay used: immunoSEQ multiplex PCR; TCRdb lists only in-frame clones, some missing. The sample contains more than 60,000 clones, about 92% of which appear only once. The specimen comprised CD4+ or CD8+ T cells sorted from blood, sampled in a trial of the OX40 agonist ivuxolimab. Every receptor here comes from an adult with an advanced solid tumor such as melanoma, head and neck, liver or kidney cancer. Both conserved end residues are part of each CDR3. The D gene is left open where the match is weak. The size field is filled for only some rows; it gives once, few, many or a size class.

v_gene,abundance,d_gene,j_gene,CDR3aa,CDR3nt
TRBV9,once,.,TRBJ2-6,CASSVGGTLSGANVLTF,TGTGCCAGCAGCGTAGGTGGGACACTTTCTGGGGCCAACGTCCTGACTTTC
TRBV28,.,.,TRBJ1-1,CASSGKEVAFF,TGTGCCAGCAGTGGGAAGGAGGTTGCTTTCTTT
TRBV28,.,TRBD1,TRBJ1-3,CASNVGQGAFGNTIYF,TGTGCCAGCAACGTAGGACAGGGGGCGTTTGGAAACACCATATATTTT
TRBV9,.,TRBD1,TRBJ2-3,CASSTRQGAINLGLPLSTDTQYF,TGTGCCAGCAGCACACGACAGGGGGCTATTAACTTGGGACTCCCACTATCCACAGATACGCAGTATTTT
TRBV11-2,.,TRBD1,TRBJ1-2,CASSAPRDRVGYTF,TGTGCCAGCAGCGCTCCCCGGGACAGGGTTGGCTACACCTTC
TRBV6-1,.,.,TRBJ2-7,CASSGAGDEQYF,TGTGCCAGCAGCGGTGCTGGAGACGAGCAGTACTTC
TRBV2,.,.,TRBJ1-2,CASTLLSNYGYTF,TGTGCCAGCACCTTATTATCTAACTATGGCTACACCTTC
TRBV4-3,.,TRBD2,TRBJ2-3,CASSQGRPAGVADTQYF,TGCGCCAGCAGCCAAGGAAGACCAGCGGGGGTGGCAGATACGCAGTATTTT
TRBV28,.,TRBD2,TRBJ2-3,CASSLSRGSGGGSISDTQYF,TGTGCCAGCAGTTTATCGCGAGGTAGCGGGGGGGGATCAATCTCAGATACGCAGTATTTT
TRBV4-2,.,TRBD1,TRBJ2-7,CASSQRQGLIDEQYF,TGTGCCAGCAGCCAGAGACAGGGTTTAATTGACGAGCAGTACTTC
TRBV29-1,.,.,TRBJ1-3,CSVSAGVTSGNTIYF,TGCAGCGTCAGTGCAGGGGTGACCTCTGGAAACACCATATATTTT
TRBV6-5,.,.,TRBJ1-2,CASSWAGSGYTF,TGTGCCAGCAGTTGGGCAGGGAGTGGCTACACCTTC
TRBV2,.,TRBD1,TRBJ2-5,CASSLTGGTETQYF,TGTGCCAGCAGTCTAACAGGGGGTACGGAGACCCAGTACTTC
TRBV18,.,TRBD1,TRBJ2-1,CASSKGQGNEQFF,TGTGCCAGCTCAAAGGGACAGGGGAATGAGCAGTTCTTC
TRBV7-2,.,TRBD2,TRBJ2-1,CASSLKGREAKGNEQFF,TGTGCCAGCAGCTTAAAGGGCCGGGAGGCGAAAGGCAATGAGCAGTTCTTC
TRBV2,.,.,TRBJ2-4,CASSDGYQDIQYF,TGTGCCAGCAGTGATGGTTACCAGGACATTCAGTACTTC
TRBV19,.,.,TRBJ2-7,CASSISAETSYEQYF,TGTGCCAGTAGTATATCAGCGGAGACCTCCTACGAGCAGTACTTC
TRBV5-1,.,TRBD2,TRBJ2-1,CASSSRTSGGNEQFF,TGCGCCAGCAGCTCAAGGACTAGCGGGGGGAATGAGCAGTTCTTC
TRBV7-9,.,.,TRBJ1-1,CASSLSPVKNTEAFF,TGTGCCAGCAGCTTATCGCCAGTCAAGAACACTGAAGCTTTCTTT
TRBV29-1,.,.,TRBJ2-5,CSVVATQETQYF,TGCAGCGTTGTAGCGACCCAAGAGACCCAGTACTTC
TRBV27,.,.,TRBJ1-5,CASSPRGLPQHF,TGTGCCAGCAGTCCCCGGGGGTTGCCCCAGCATTTT
TRBV20-1,once,.,TRBJ1-2,CSARERYGYTF,TGCAGTGCTAGGGAGCGGTATGGCTACACCTTC
TRBV5-1,.,TRBD1,TRBJ2-7,CASSLAGQGSSYEQYF,TGCGCCAGCAGCTTGGCCGGACAGGGGAGCTCCTACGAGCAGTACTTC
TRBV27,once,TRBD2,TRBJ2-6,CASSLWASGRASGANVLTF,TGTGCCAGCAGTTTATGGGCTAGCGGGAGGGCCTCTGGGGCCAACGTCCTGACTTTC
TRBV19,.,TRBD2,TRBJ2-1,CASSIGTSGEQFF,TGTGCCAGTAGTATAGGGACTAGCGGTGAGCAGTTCTTC
TRBV7-2,.,TRBD2,TRBJ2-3,CASSFASGIVTDTQYF,TGTGCCAGCAGCTTTGCTAGCGGGATCGTTACAGATACGCAGTATTTT
TRBV7-9,.,.,TRBJ1-1,CASSLGLGMNTEAFF,TGTGCCAGCAGCTTGGGCCTGGGAATGAACACTGAAGCTTTCTTT
TRBV18,.,.,TRBJ1-1,CASSPSEDTEAFF,TGTGCCAGCTCACCATCGGAGGACACTGAAGCTTTCTTT
TRBV28,.,.,TRBJ2-7,CASSLNRGEQYF,TGTGCCAGCAGTTTGAATAGAGGCGAGCAGTACTTC
TRBV5-1,.,TRBD1,TRBJ2-7,CASRTDRAGGEQYF,TGCGCCAGCAGAACCGACAGGGCGGGTGGTGAGCAGTACTTC
TRBV29-1,.,.,TRBJ1-4,CSVSQGGKNEKLFF,TGCAGCGTCAGCCAAGGGGGTAAAAATGAAAAACTGTTTTTT
TRBV6-1,.,.,TRBJ2-4,CASSEMSGIGNIQYF,TGTGCCAGCAGTGAAATGTCAGGGATCGGGAACATTCAGTACTTC
TRBV10-3,.,.,TRBJ2-4,CAISESVGGNIQYF,TGTGCCATCAGTGAGTCGGTAGGGGGAAACATTCAGTACTTC
TRBV5-1,.,.,TRBJ2-5,CASNWGTTGKKETQYF,TGCGCCAGCAACTGGGGGACCACAGGGAAAAAAGAGACCCAGTACTTC
TRBV7-2,.,.,TRBJ2-2,CASSLQPGVGTGELFF,TGTGCCAGCAGCTTACAACCGGGAGTAGGAACCGGGGAGCTGTTTTTT
TRBV29-1,.,.,TRBJ2-1,CSVVTRGDEQFF,TGCAGCGTTGTCACCAGGGGCGATGAGCAGTTCTTC
TRBV5-1,.,.,TRBJ2-1,CASSLAVGTSPEQFF,TGCGCCAGCAGCTTGGCTGTCGGGACCTCTCCTGAGCAGTTCTTC
TRBV25-1,.,.,TRBJ1-4,CASSESVMRPTGLFF,TGTGCCAGCAGTGAATCAGTAATGCGTCCCACGGGACTGTTTTTT
TRBV7-2,.,TRBD2,TRBJ2-7,CASSLDLRGTYEQYF,TGTGCCAGCAGCTTAGATCTGCGGGGGACCTACGAGCAGTACTTC
TRBV5-3,.,TRBD2,TRBJ2-3,CARSLEAGGSRSTDTQYF,TGTGCCAGAAGCTTGGAAGCGGGGGGCTCCAGAAGCACAGATACGCAGTATTTT
TRBV6-1,.,TRBD1,TRBJ1-5,CASREQGSNQPQHF,TGTGCCAGCAGAGAACAGGGGAGCAATCAGCCCCAGCATTTT
TRBV30,.,.,TRBJ2-1,CAWSAQPRGSEQFF,TGTGCCTGGAGTGCGCAGCCGAGGGGCAGTGAGCAGTTCTTC
TRBV4-1,.,TRBD2,TRBJ2-5,CASSQVGGETQYF,TGCGCCAGCAGCCAAGTGGGGGGGGAGACCCAGTACTTC
TRBV20-1,.,TRBD1,TRBJ1-4,CSARGRGQVFF,TGCAGTGCCCGGGGCAGGGGGCAGGTGTTTTTT
TRBV28,.,.,TRBJ2-7,CASSLTGPGNEQYF,TGTGCCAGCAGTTTAACCGGGCCCGGTAACGAGCAGTACTTC
TRBV9,.,.,TRBJ2-7,CASSPERYGAYEQYF,TGTGCCAGCAGCCCAGAGAGGTACGGGGCCTACGAGCAGTACTTC
TRBV15,.,.,TRBJ2-3,CAAPQVDTQYF,TGTGCCGCTCCACAGGTAGATACGCAGTATTTT
TRBV6-5,.,.,TRBJ1-2,CASSILGGDYGYTF,TGTGCCAGCAGTATCCTGGGGGGAGACTATGGCTACACCTTC
TRBV5-4,.,.,TRBJ1-1,CASSLVGLNTEAFF,TGTGCCAGCAGCTTGGTTGGGTTGAACACTGAAGCTTTCTTT
TRBV27,.,.,TRBJ1-4,CASSPGVVGNEKLFF,TGTGCCAGCAGTCCAGGGGTCGTAGGTAATGAAAAACTGTTTTTT
TRBV6-5,.,TRBD2,TRBJ2-1,CASRSAGGQYNEQFF,TGTGCCAGCCGATCAGCGGGGGGCCAGTACAATGAGCAGTTCTTC
TRBV6-5,few,TRBD1,TRBJ1-5,CASRGLGQGVQPQHF,TGTGCCAGCAGGGGGCTCGGACAGGGCGTTCAGCCCCAGCATTTT